The T cell receptor beta chain under discussion was sequenced for a study of cytomegalovirus exposure and HLA in healthy donors. Study context: Among the roughly 400 genotyped donors, approximately 81% were placed in the Caucasian-associated ancestry cluster. General observations from the study: With further analysis later on, most CMV-associated TCR beta chains appeared HLA-restricted. In a later analysis, TCR beta V- and J-gene trimming was associated with a missense DCLRE1C variant.

The study ran its PCR with 60 Vbeta and 13 Jbeta primers. Assay: immunoSEQ multiplex PCR; the TCRdb copy retains only in-frame clones and omits some. The sample contains under 170,000 clones, around 79% of which appear only once. A remark on this clone: What it recognizes is unknown.

Donors in the study were healthy people who gave bone marrow. CDR1 is PRHDT, CDR2 FYEKMQ, per germline (reference sequence). Trimming took 5 bases from V and 2 from J; bases not matched to a gene: 7. The length of the CDR3 is 15 residues. The sample comprised PBMCs. This sequence originates from a man in his fifties or sixties in good health and CMV-seropositive. The V call is TRBV13, the J call TRBJ2-7; TRBD2 matches 9 bases. The CDR3 bases are TGTGCCAGCAGCAAGAGGACTAGCGACCCCTACGAGCAGTACTTC. This translates into CASSKRTSDPYEQYF.